This T cell receptor (beta chain) was profiled in a study of cytomegalovirus exposure and HLA in healthy donors (TCRdb year 2017). Background for the entire study: According to a later analysis, the roughly 120 validation repertoires were produced on the same platform as the approximately 690 repertoires of the first cohort. The study aimed to test whether cataloging public T cell receptors could reveal signatures of past pathogen exposure. Besides the first cohort of hundreds of subjects, a separate validation cohort made up of 120 or so different subjects was used. To predict cytomegalovirus infection status, the study brought together high-throughput TCR immunosequencing, statistical association of individual TCRs with disease status, and machine learning.

V drops 6 bases and J drops 7 bases, leaving 16 bases in between. Reading the germline V gene gives CDR1 WSHSY and CDR2 SAAADI. Including cysteine and phenylalanine, the CDR3 has 14 amino acids. The entry retains the CDR3 DNA only, 42 bases that are in frame from base 1. Libraries were built with the immunoSEQ multiplex PCR assay. For the original study's pipeline: A statistical classification framework was developed to diagnose cytomegalovirus status using the catalog of TCR beta chain sequences. The clones in this table, taken by TCRdb from immuneACCESS, are in-frame only. Not every clone is retained; where verified, under half of the shortfall comes from an unresolved V gene, and the cause of the rest is unknown. Clone size and the V and J calls come from that table; the DNA yielded D and trimming. The sample data list some 190,000 clones, and approximately 85% of these were observed just once. The top ten constitute about 1.6% of the sample.

Donors formed part of the validation cohort, which comprised 120 subjects and was distinct from the first cohort of under 800 subjects. This clone was observed a single time. What antigen it recognizes has not been identified. Per-base qualities were not stored, and no clone one base away is much larger. Overall study results and their limits: The authors suggested that the approach could potentially be generalized to other disease states and immunological phenotypes. A later analysis had no HLA typing for the validation cohort, so co-occurrence there was scored across all 130 or so repertoires. Of the cluster scores, approximately 95% were above 0 in a later analysis, which found that TCRs clustered in the first cohort also tended to co-occur in the roughly 130 validation repertoires. While some public TCRs were present in many individuals, most TCR sequences turned up only very rarely across donors. A few of the identified cytomegalovirus-associated TCR beta chains were confirmed in vitro to be specific for cytomegalovirus antigens. The classifier was reported to diagnose cytomegalovirus status with high specificity and sensitivity in both the original and validation cohorts. A total of 150 to 200 TCR beta chains were listed by the study as associated with cytomegalovirus.

The clonotype comes from a young woman in good health and CMV-seronegative. Sequencing used PBMCs. In this chain, TRBV10-2 is recombined with TRBJ1-5; D gene: possibly TRBD1, on 6 matching bases. The encoded CDR3 is CASSQDRLVQPQHF. The nucleotides read TGCGCCAGCAGCCAGGACAGACTCGTACAGCCCCAGCATTTT.